The 17 T cell receptor beta chains listed next were all sequenced from one sample in a study of blood T cell repertoires in COVID-19. This table comes from immunoSEQ multiplex PCR, and its TCRdb copy is limited to in-frame clones, with some not included. Of about 160,000 clones listed, roughly 91% are singletons. Sequencing was done on a sample of peripheral blood. The receptor source for this set is a woman in her 50s with acute or convalescent COVID-19.

This clone was counted a few times. CDR3 protein: CASSLGESNEKLFF. The DNA for the CDR3 is TGTGCCAGCAGCTTAGGGGAGAGTAATGAAAAACTGTTTTTT. The chain carries TRBV7-9 and TRBJ1-4; D not resolved. CDR3 length equals 14 residues. The V and J ends lost 1 base and 4 bases respectively, with 7 bases between them. CDR1 is SEHNR and CDR2 is FQNEAQ in the germline V gene (reference sequence).

This clone was recorded once. J is TRBJ2-6 and V is TRBV5-1; a weak D match, TRBD1 (5 bases). This CDR3 region has 18 residues. Trimming shortened V by 3 bases and J by 4 bases, and 20 bases separated the two germline ends. CDR1 is SGHRS, CDR2 YFSETQ, per germline. CDR3 amino acids: CASSSLGETAAGANVLTF. CDR3 DNA sequence: TGCGCCAGCAGCTCTTTAGGGGAAACGGCGGCGGGGGCCAACGTCCTGACTTTC.

This chain uses TRBV6-5 with TRBJ1-1; D is undetermined. The CDR3 contains 14 residues. V was cut by 6 bases and J by 1 base, with 12 bases left in between. Germline V gene lookup returns CDR1 MNHEY and CDR2 SVGAGI. CDR3 sequence: CASSRGEANTEAFF. CDR3 nucleotides: TGTGCCAGCAGCCGCGGGGAAGCGAACACTGAAGCTTTCTTT.

V usage is TRBV29-1 and J usage is TRBJ1-1, with 8 bases lining up with TRBD1. CDR1 and CDR2 (germline): SQVTM, ANQGSEA. The V segment lost 8 bases and the J segment 5 bases; nucleotides outside the gene matches: 10. CDR3 length equals 13 residues. CDR3 amino acids: CSLSTGAVTEAFF. The CDR3, as DNA: TGCAGCTTATCGACAGGGGCCGTGACTGAAGCTTTCTTT. The complete variable domain, with remaining parts taken from reference TRBV29-1 and TRBJ1-1, reads SAVISQKPSRDICQRGTSLTIQCQVDSQVTMMFWYRQQPGQSLTLIATANQGSEATYESGFVIDKFPISRPNLTFSTLTVSNMSPEDSSIYLCSLSTGAVTEAFFGQGTRLTVV.

The V call is TRBV29-1, the J call TRBJ2-3; TRBD1 is a possible D gene (5 bases). V dropped 3 bases and J dropped 4 bases, with 14 bases sitting between them. Germline-derived CDR1 and CDR2 are SQVTM and ANQGSEA. The CDR3 is 14 amino acids. CDR3 residues: CSVDRGMIADTQYF. The CDR3 nucleotides read TGCAGCGTTGATAGGGGAATGATCGCAGATACGCAGTATTTT.

V usage is TRBV4-3 and J usage is TRBJ2-7, with D possibly TRBD2 on 6 matching bases. The CDR3 runs to 14 residues. The germline V and J ends were trimmed by 0 bases and 3 bases, with 9 bases remaining between them. Germline assignment: CDR1 LGHNA and CDR2 YSLEER. As DNA, the CDR3 is TGCGCCAGCAGCCAAGACAGGGAGGACTACGAGCAGTACTTC. Translated, it gives CASSQDREDYEQYF.

The count of this clone is one. V is TRBV6-5 and J is TRBJ1-2; 7 positions match TRBD1. J gave up 6 bases and V 2 bases, and 6 bases lay outside the gene matches. The CDR3 has 14 amino acids. CDR1 and CDR2 from the germline V gene are MNHEY and SVGAGI. Written as DNA, the CDR3 is TGTGCCAGCAGTTACAGGGGACAGACGCATGGCTACACCTTC. Its translation is CASSYRGQTHGYTF.

V gene TRBV5-4 combines with J gene TRBJ2-7; 10 bases match TRBD2. Looked up from germline, CDR1 is SGHNT and CDR2 is YYREEE (reference sequence). Unmatched junction bases numbered 4, after V lost 4 bases and J lost 3 bases. The length of the CDR3 is 14 residues. The CDR3 region has the DNA TGTGCCAGCAGCCCCGGGACTAGCGACTACGAGCAGTACTTC. It translates to CASSPGTSDYEQYF. Drawing the rest from reference TRBV5-4 and TRBJ2-7, the complete variable domain is ETGVTQSPTHLIKTRGQQVTLRCSSQSGHNTVSWYQQALGQGPQFIFQYYREEENGRGNFPPRFSGLQFPNYSSELNVNALELDDSALYLCASSPGTSDYEQYFGPGTRLTVT.

CDR3: CASSSLGERGPSTDTQYF. In DNA, the CDR3 is TGTGCCAGCAGTTCCCTCGGCGAGCGGGGGCCTTCCACAGATACGCAGTATTTT. The rearrangement links TRBV27 to TRBJ2-3; 8 bases fit TRBD2. After removal of 4 bases from V and 2 bases from J, the junction contained 14 bases not matched to a gene. The germline V gene has CDR1 MNHEY and CDR2 SMNVEV (reference sequence). CDR3 length: 18 amino acids.

The chain is built from TRBV24-1 and TRBJ2-1, with D perhaps TRBD2 (6 bases). The ends were cut back, 0 bases at V and 9 bases at J, with 14 bases in the middle. This CDR3 region has 15 residues. Germline V gene sequence: CDR1 KGHDR, CDR2 SFDVKD. The CDR3, as DNA: TGTGCCACCAGTGATTTGCCGGGGGACGGAGGTGAGCAGTTCTTC. It codes for CATSDLPGDGGEQFF.

The CDR3 here is CASSAGWGTGELFF. DNA for the CDR3: TGTGCCAGCAGCGCAGGGTGGGGAACCGGGGAGCTGTTTTTT. V and J are TRBV6-2 or TRBV6-3 and TRBJ2-2; a possible D gene is TRBD1 (5 bases). V was pared by 6 bases and J by 5 bases, with 13 bases between. The CDR3 length is 14 residues. Germline-derived CDR1 and CDR2 are MNHEY and SVGEGT.

V usage is TRBV4-2 and J usage is TRBJ2-1, with D possibly TRBD2 on 6 matching bases. V was shortened by 10 bases and J by 5 bases, with 18 bases between the two germline ends. Germline CDR1 reads LGHNA; CDR2 reads YNFKEQ. The CDR3 totals 14 residues. The DNA of the CDR3 is TGTGCCACCTCGAGCCGGGGGTCAAACAATGAGCAGTTCTTC. It yields the protein CATSSRGSNNEQFF.

The sample holds one count of this clone. The rearrangement joins TRBV6-4 to TRBJ1-2, with 8 nucleotides matching TRBD1. The germline V gene has CDR1 MRHNA and CDR2 SNTAGT. V dropped 3 bases and J dropped 5; count of bases not matched to a gene: 11. The CDR3 sequence is 16 residues long. The CDR3 region is CASSESPGGLPYGYTF. In nucleotides, the CDR3 is TGTGCCAGCAGTGAGTCACCAGGGGGCCTCCCGTATGGCTACACCTTC.

Regarding this clone: In the same sample, other DNA sequences code for this CDR3. This chain links TRBV5-4 with TRBJ2-2, with 10 bases that match TRBD1. In germline, CDR1 is SGHNT, CDR2 YYREEE (reference sequence). The CDR3 totals 14 residues. J lost 4 bases, V lost 4 bases, and 1 base had no gene match. The CDR3 coding sequence is TGTGCCAGCAGCAGGGACAGGGGCACCGGGGAGCTGTTTTTT. Amino acid sequence: CASSRDRGTGELFF.

Here the CDR3 DNA reads TGTGCCAGCAGCTCGAAATACTTTGAGACCCAGTACTTC. Translating gives CASSSKYFETQYF. The chain has TRBV5-6 and TRBJ2-5; D is unresolved. This CDR3 has 13 residues. Trimming took 3 bases from V and 5 from J, leaving 11 bases between them. Germline CDR1 reads SGHDT; CDR2 reads YYEEEE.

This rearrangement joins TRBV3-1 (or the pseudogene TRBV3-2) to TRBJ2-7, with D perhaps matching TRBD1 (5 bases). This CDR3 is built from 13 residues. The V gene's germline CDR1 is LGHDT and CDR2 YNNKEL (reference sequence). The ends were cut back, 1 base at V and 5 bases at J, with 9 bases in the middle. The DNA of the CDR3 is TGTGCCAGCAGCCAAGGGGGCTGGGACGAGCAGTACTTC. Translation: CASSQGGWDEQYF.

The rearrangement links TRBV7-2 to TRBJ2-7; tentatively, D is TRBD1 (6 bases). V shed 2 bases and J shed 4 bases, with 15 bases lying between them. In germline, CDR1 is SGHTA, CDR2 FQGNSA. This CDR3 has 15 residues. DNA of the CDR3: TGTGCCAGCAGCTTAACTCGGGACACGGATTACGAGCAGTACTTC. Amino acids: CASSLTRDTDYEQYF.